The clone carrying this T cell receptor (beta chain) has only a few counts. This entry belongs to a study of human T cells and chemical hapten exposure. The CDR3 extends over 13 amino acids. Germline CDR1 and CDR2: SGHNT and YENEEA. The V end was cut by 5 bases, the J end by 0 bases, with 7 bases between. Each CDR3 protein is one row after TCRdb ran MiXCR on the RACE reads. The table shows tens of thousands of distinct CDR3 sequences, with 8.5% to 10% occurring only once. Described time point: patch test 2, 6 weeks after DPC sensitization. Sample treatment: therapeutic diphenylcyclopropenone sensitization with weekly scalp DPC. Before extraction, the whole blood was not fractionated, and total RNA was taken from it.

This chain uses TRBV11-3 with TRBJ1-1; no definite D call. The sample was whole blood, taken in connection with sensitization to the hapten diphenylcyclopropenone (DPC). The TCR originated in a woman aged 40 to 55 with alopecia areata. Some clones in this sample may be carry-over from other donors' samples. The CDR3 spells CASSAAMNTEAFF. As DNA, the CDR3 is TGTGCCAGCAGCGCGGCGATGAACACTGAAGCTTTCTTT.